This entry features one T cell receptor (beta chain) sequence. Its antigen is not identified. The sample comes from a study of OX40 agonist ivuxolimab in advanced cancers. Measured with immunoSEQ multiplex PCR; TCRdb has only the in-frame clones, and not every one. The sample holds roughly 16,000 clones; less than 90% are singletons and the top ten take 25%. V dropped 2 bases and J dropped 1 base, with 10 bases sitting between them. The CDR3 extends over 15 amino acids. From germline, CDR1 is SGDLS and CDR2 YYNGEE. Study-level findings and limits: No antigen was identified for the clonally expanded peripheral T cells.

The sequencing used CD4+ or CD8+ T cells sorted from blood, collected in a trial of the OX40 agonist ivuxolimab. The chain carries TRBV9 and TRBJ1-5, with D hard to call. This receptor was taken from an adult with an advanced solid tumor such as melanoma, head and neck, liver or kidney cancer. The CDR3 nucleotides are TGTGCCAGCAGCGTCGACGCCGGGAGCAATCAGCCCCAGCATTTT. This codes for CASSVDAGSNQPQHF.